The clone carrying this T cell receptor beta chain is labeled as medium-sized (0.01 to 0.1%). The antigen remains unidentified. The V end was cut by 3 bases, the J end by 0 bases, with 9 bases between. This CDR3 spans 15 amino acids. CD4+ T cells that had been cultured provided DNA sequenced with the Oncomine TCR Beta short-read assay. Genomic DNA was isolated from CD4+ T cells that had been cultured. Using its own MiXCR run on the PCR reads, TCRdb lists one record per CDR3 protein. The data hold around 12,000 distinct CDR3 sequences, with roughly 80% observed a single time. The sample originates from a study of vaccination and CD4 T cells after COVID-19. Documented treatment: roughly nine-day PBMC culture with coronavirus spike peptide pools or control peptides (ViraFEST assay). Upon completion of roughly ten days of culture, CD4+ T cells were isolated via negative selection. The study, taken as a whole, reports: Relatively few convalescent patients and no early post-infection timepoints were analyzed.

Sequencing was carried out using CD4+ T cells from blood, cultured in vitro. This sequence was found in a human donor who had recovered from COVID-19. The genes are TRBV12-3 or TRBV12-4 and TRBJ2-1, with D possibly TRBD2 on 6 matching bases. The CDR3 DNA sequence: TGTGCCAGCAGTTTTGGGGGGAGCTCCTACAATGAGCAGTTCTTC. Translating it yields CASSFGGSSYNEQFF.